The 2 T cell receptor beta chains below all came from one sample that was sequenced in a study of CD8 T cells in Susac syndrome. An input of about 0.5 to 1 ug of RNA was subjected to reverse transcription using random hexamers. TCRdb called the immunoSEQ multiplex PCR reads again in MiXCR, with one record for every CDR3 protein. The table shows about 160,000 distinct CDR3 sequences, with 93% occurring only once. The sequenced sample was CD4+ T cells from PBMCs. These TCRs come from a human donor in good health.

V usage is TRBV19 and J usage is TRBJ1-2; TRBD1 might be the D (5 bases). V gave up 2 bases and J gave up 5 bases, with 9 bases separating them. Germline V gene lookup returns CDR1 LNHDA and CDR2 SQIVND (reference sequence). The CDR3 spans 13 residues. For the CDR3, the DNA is TGTGCCAGTAGTATAACCGGGACGTATGGCTACACCTTC. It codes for CASSITGTYGYTF.

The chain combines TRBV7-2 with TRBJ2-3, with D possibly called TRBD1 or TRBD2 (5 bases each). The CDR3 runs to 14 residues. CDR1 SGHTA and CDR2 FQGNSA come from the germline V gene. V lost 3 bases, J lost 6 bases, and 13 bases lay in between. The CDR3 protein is CASSFRDPGDTQYF. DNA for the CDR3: TGTGCCAGCAGCTTCCGGGACCCCGGGGATACGCAGTATTTT.